This TCR beta chain was observed in a study of cytomegalovirus exposure and HLA in healthy donors. Concerning this clone itself: Antigen unknown.

The PCR employed 60 Vbeta primers together with 13 Jbeta primers. TCRdb's table, derived via immunoSEQ multiplex PCR, lists solely in-frame clones and lacks some. This table has about 130,000 clones, 84% appearing once. Notes on the study in general: The number of N-insertions in an Asian-associated ancestry cluster was reportedly below the approximately 600-donor mean in a later analysis. Earlier analysis looked at TCR beta V segments, and most were productive about 87% or about 30% of the time. More clonal expansion characterized HLA-associated TCR beta chains than equally common others in a later analysis.

Sample: PBMCs. This receptor was identified in a man aged 50-60 years in good health and CMV-seronegative.

This CDR3 is CASSYGTGQINTEAFF. For the CDR3, the DNA is TGTGCCAGCAGTTACGGGACAGGGCAAATTAACACTGAAGCTTTCTTT. The J gene is TRBJ1-1, the V gene TRBV6-5; 9 bases match TRBD1. CDR3 length equals 16 residues. Germline CDR1 is MNHEY and CDR2 is SVGAGI. V dropped 2 bases and J dropped 2; count of bases not matched to a gene: 6.